The rows below give T cell receptor beta chains drawn from one sample of a study of regulatory T cells in long-lasting Graves disease. TCRdb reanalysed the multiplex PCR reads using MiXCR and keeps one entry per CDR3 protein. The repertoire consists of approximately 440,000 distinct CDR3 sequences, with 15% to 20% occurring once and the leading ten covering 9.5% to 15%. This same sample was also part of a study on T cells in Graves' hyperthyroidism and ophthalmopathy.

Specimen: peripheral blood mononuclear cells (PBMCs), collected at new diagnosis, from a patient treated with antithyroid drugs. These receptor sequences come from a man in his forties with Graves disease. The CDR3 runs from the conserved cysteine through the conserved F or W. A D gene is named only where the DNA matches it firmly. Size is omitted from some rows. Given values are once, few, many or a class for expanded clones.

NA TRBD2 TRBJ2-1 TRBV2 TGTGCCAGCAGGACCCCTCTCGCGGGAGACCCTCACAATGAGCAGTTCTTC CASRTPLAGDPHNEQFF
many TRBD2 TRBJ2-1 TRBV6-2/TRBV6-3 TGTGCCAGCAGTTCTCAGGGACTAGCTACTGAGCAGTTCTTC CASSSQGLATEQFF
many NA TRBJ2-7 TRBV28 TGTGCCAGCAGGGAAGTGCCCGGGACCATCTACGAGCAGTACTTC CASREVPGTIYEQYF
many NA TRBJ1-1 TRBV2 TGTGCCAGCAGTTCTGACTCGGTGGAGACTGAAGCTTTCTTT CASSSDSVETEAFF
NA TRBD1 TRBJ2-6 TRBV7-9 TGTGCCAGCAGCTCGGGACAGGGAGCGGCTGGGGCCAACGTCCTGACTTTC CASSSGQGAAGANVLTF
many TRBD2 TRBJ2-7 TRBV12-3/TRBV12-4 TGTGCCAGCAGCTTAGCCCCGGGACTAGCGGGAATCCCCGATCGGGAGCAGTACTTC CASSLAPGLAGIPDREQYF
NA TRBD2 TRBJ2-1 TRBV12-3/TRBV12-4 TGTGCCAGCAGTTTCGGGGGGGGGGTGGGCTACAATGAGCAGTTCTTC CASSFGGGVGYNEQFF
few NA TRBJ1-1 TRBV6-2/TRBV6-3 TGTGCCAGCAGTTACTCCGGGACATACGAAGCTTTCTTT CASSYSGTYEAFF
few NA TRBJ2-1 TRBV12-3/TRBV12-4 TGTGCCAGCAGTTTGAACAGGGCCTACAATGAGCAGTTCTTC CASSLNRAYNEQFF
NA TRBD1 TRBJ2-1 TRBV18 TGTGCCAGCTCCCCAAGTAGGGACAGCTTTTACAATGAGCAGTTCTTC CASSPSRDSFYNEQFF
few NA TRBJ1-4 TRBV12-3/TRBV12-4 TGTGCCAGCAGCCAACAGAGAAGAAATGAAAAACTGTTTTTT CASSQQRRNEKLFF
many TRBD1 TRBJ1-2 TRBV5-1 TGCGCCAGCACCACGGACAGGCAGGGCTACACCTTC CASTTDRQGYTF
once NA TRBJ1-4 TRBV27 TGTGCCAGCAGTGCACCGGGTCTAGTTAATGAAAAACTGTTTTTT CASSAPGLVNEKLFF
NA NA TRBJ2-4 TRBV20-1 TGCAGTGCGCCGAGTCCAGGCCTCGGAAACATTCAGTACTTC CSAPSPGLGNIQYF
NA TRBD1 TRBJ1-1 TRBV29-1 TGCAGCGTTGACAGGGGGGGGAACACTGAAGCTTTCTTT CSVDRGGNTEAFF
many TRBD2 TRBJ2-1 TRBV6-1 TGTGCCAGCAGTGAAGTTTGGGTCGGGCTAGCGGGAAGCTACAATGAGCAGTTCTTC CASSEVWVGLAGSYNEQFF
NA TRBD2 TRBJ2-5 TRBV11-3 TGTGCCAGCAGCTTAGATGGGTTCAGGGAGGGGGAGACCCAGTACTTC CASSLDGFREGETQYF
many NA TRBJ2-5 TRBV6-1 TGTGCCAGCAGTCAAAACAGGGAGGCCCAGTACTTC CASSQNREAQYF
NA TRBD1 TRBJ2-7 TRBV5-1 TGCGCCAGCAGCTTGGCGGGGACAGCCAGCTCCTACGAGCAGTACTTC CASSLAGTASSYEQYF
many TRBD1 TRBJ2-3 TRBV11-2 TGTGCCAGCAGCTTCTGGACAGGGGTAGGCACAGATACGCAGTATTTT CASSFWTGVGTDTQYF
few NA TRBJ2-2 TRBV29-1 TGCAGCGTTGGTAGAATCGGCGGGGAGCTGTTTTTT CSVGRIGGELFF
many NA TRBJ1-1 TRBV30 TGTGCCTGGACCGGGACCGAAGCTTTCTTT CAWTGTEAFF
many TRBD2 TRBJ2-7 TRBV10-3 TGTGCCATCAGTGAGTCATCGGGACTAGGCCACGAGCAGTACTTC CAISESSGLGHEQYF
many NA TRBJ2-7 TRBV27 TGTGCCAGCAGTTTATCACAGGGAAGTGTCGAGCAGTACTTC CASSLSQGSVEQYF
many NA TRBJ2-7 TRBV28 TGTGCCAGCAAATTTTGGGACGGCCCGGAGCAGTACTTC CASKFWDGPEQYF
NA NA TRBJ2-5 TRBV6-2/TRBV6-3 TGTGCCAGCAGTGAAGGGACACTATCGAGGGAGACCCAGTACTTC CASSEGTLSRETQYF
NA NA TRBJ2-2 TRBV5-1 TGCGCCAGCAGCCTGGGACATCAGAACACCGGGGAGCTGTTTTTT CASSLGHQNTGELFF
many NA TRBJ2-7 TRBV12-3/TRBV12-4 TGTGCCAGCAGCTTAGCCGGGACGAGCTCCTACGAGCAGTACTTC CASSLAGTSSYEQYF
many NA TRBJ1-6 TRBV5-1 TGCGCCAGCAGGCAGACCCCGGACGGCTTGGTTCCCCTCCACTTT CASRQTPDGLVPLHF
many TRBD1 TRBJ1-6 TRBV5-1 TGCGCCAGCAGCTTGAGGGGGCCAGGGACTAATTCACCCCTCCACTTT CASSLRGPGTNSPLHF
many TRBD2 TRBJ2-2 TRBV30 TGTGCCTGGAGTGTGCGACTAGCGGCGAACACCGGGGAGCTGTTTTTT CAWSVRLAANTGELFF
many NA TRBJ2-1 TRBV6-2/TRBV6-3 TGTGCCAGCAGTGAAGCTCCTAGGTTGGCCTACAATGAGCAGTTCTTC CASSEAPRLAYNEQFF
many TRBD2 TRBJ2-3 TRBV29-1 TGCAGCGTAGCTAGCGGCAACACAGATACGCAGTATTTT CSVASGNTDTQYF
NA NA TRBJ2-5 TRBV12-3/TRBV12-4 TGTGCCAGCAGTTTACTAATTTGGGGGCGAGAGACCCAGTACTTC CASSLLIWGRETQYF
few NA TRBJ2-2 TRBV14 TGTGCCAGCAGCCAGCCAGGGCGCACCGGGGAGCTGTTTTTT CASSQPGRTGELFF
NA TRBD1 TRBJ1-5 TRBV28 TGTGCCAGCAGCCCGGCCCGGGGACAGGGTGTTTGGCAGCCCCAGCATTTT CASSPARGQGVWQPQHF
NA TRBD1 TRBJ1-4 TRBV6-2/TRBV6-3 TGTGCCAGCAGTGAAGGCCAGGGGGGTGAAAAACTGTTTTTT CASSEGQGGEKLFF